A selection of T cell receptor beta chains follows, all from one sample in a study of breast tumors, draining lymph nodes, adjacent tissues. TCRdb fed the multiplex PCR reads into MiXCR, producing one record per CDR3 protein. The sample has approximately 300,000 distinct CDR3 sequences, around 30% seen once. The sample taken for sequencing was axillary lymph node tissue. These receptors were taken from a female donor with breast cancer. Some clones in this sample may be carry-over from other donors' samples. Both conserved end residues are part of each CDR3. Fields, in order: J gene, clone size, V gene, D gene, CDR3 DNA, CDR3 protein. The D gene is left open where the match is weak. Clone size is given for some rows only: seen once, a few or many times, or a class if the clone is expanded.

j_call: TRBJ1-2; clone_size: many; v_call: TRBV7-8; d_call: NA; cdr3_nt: TGTGCCAGCAGAGGCGACAGGACGGATGGCTACACCTTC; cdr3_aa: CASRGDRTDGYTF
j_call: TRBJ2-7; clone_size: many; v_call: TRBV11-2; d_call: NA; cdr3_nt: TGTGCCAGCAGCTTCGACTACTACGAGCAGTACTTC; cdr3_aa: CASSFDYYEQYF
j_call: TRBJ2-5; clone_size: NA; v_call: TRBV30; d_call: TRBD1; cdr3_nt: TGTGCCTGGAGTGTATCCCGGACAGGGTGGGAAGAAGAGACCCAGTACTTC; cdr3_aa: CAWSVSRTGWEEETQYF
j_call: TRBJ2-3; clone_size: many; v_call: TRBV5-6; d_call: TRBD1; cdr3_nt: TGTGCCAGCAGCTCAACACAGGGGGATACGCAGTATTTT; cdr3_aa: CASSSTQGDTQYF
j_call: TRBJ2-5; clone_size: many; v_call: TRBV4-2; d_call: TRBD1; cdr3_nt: TGTGCCAGCAGCCAAGGGGGACAGGGGAAAGAGACCCAGTACTTC; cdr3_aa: CASSQGGQGKETQYF
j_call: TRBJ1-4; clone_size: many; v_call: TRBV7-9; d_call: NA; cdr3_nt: TGTGCCAGCAGCTTTGGGGCGGGCAATGAAAAACTGTTTTTT; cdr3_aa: CASSFGAGNEKLFF
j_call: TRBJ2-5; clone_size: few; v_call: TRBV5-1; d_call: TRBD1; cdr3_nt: TGCGCCAGCAGCTCTCAGGGGGCATTAGAGACCCAGTACTTC; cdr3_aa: CASSSQGALETQYF
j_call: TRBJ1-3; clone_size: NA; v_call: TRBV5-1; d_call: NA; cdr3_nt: TGCGCCAGTCGGGCGGAGAACGCTGGAAACACCGTATATTTT; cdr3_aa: CASRAENAGNTVYF
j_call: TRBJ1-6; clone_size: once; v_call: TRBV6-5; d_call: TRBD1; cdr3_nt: TGTGCCAGCAAAACAGGGGTTAACTCACCCCTCCACTTT; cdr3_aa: CASKTGVNSPLHF
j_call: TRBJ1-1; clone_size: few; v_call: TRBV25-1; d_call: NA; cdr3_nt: TGTGCCAGCACAGGCTACCGTGAAGCTTTCTTT; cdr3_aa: CASTGYREAFF
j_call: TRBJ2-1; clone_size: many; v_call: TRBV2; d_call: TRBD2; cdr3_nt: TGTGCCAGCAGTGCACTTGGGACTAGCGGGAGGGGTGAGCAGTTCTTC; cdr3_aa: CASSALGTSGRGEQFF
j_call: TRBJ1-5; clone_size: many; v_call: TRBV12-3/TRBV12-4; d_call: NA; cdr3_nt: TGTGCCAGCAGTGCCGAAACAAACAGCAATCAGCCCCAGCATTTT; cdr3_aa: CASSAETNSNQPQHF
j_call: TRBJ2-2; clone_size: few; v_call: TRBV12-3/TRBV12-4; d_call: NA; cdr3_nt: TGTGCCAGCAGTTTCGGGCGAGCCAACACCGGGGAGCTGTTTTTT; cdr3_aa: CASSFGRANTGELFF
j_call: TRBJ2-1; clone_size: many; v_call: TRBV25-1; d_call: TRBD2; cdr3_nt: TGTGCCAGCAGTGACTTGCGGGAGGGCCGGGGTGAGCAGTTCTTC; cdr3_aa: CASSDLREGRGEQFF
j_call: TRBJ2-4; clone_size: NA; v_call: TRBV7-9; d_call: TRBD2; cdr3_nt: TGTGCCAGCAGCTTTGCGGGAGTGGGGGAAGCCAAAAACATTCGGTACTTC; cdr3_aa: CASSFAGVGEAKNIRYF
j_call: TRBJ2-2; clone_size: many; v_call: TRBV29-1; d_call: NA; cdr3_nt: TGCAGCGTTGAAGTCGGGATTAACACCGGGGAGCTGTTTTTT; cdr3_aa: CSVEVGINTGELFF
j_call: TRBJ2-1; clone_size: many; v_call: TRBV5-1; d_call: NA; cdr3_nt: TGCGCCAGCAGCTTGGAGGGTAGGGGCATCCCGTCCAATGAGCAGTTCTTC; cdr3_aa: CASSLEGRGIPSNEQFF
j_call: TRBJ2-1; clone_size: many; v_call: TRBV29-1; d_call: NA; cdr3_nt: TGCAGCGTACTTGAGGGGATCTCCTACAATGAGCAGTTCTTC; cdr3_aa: CSVLEGISYNEQFF
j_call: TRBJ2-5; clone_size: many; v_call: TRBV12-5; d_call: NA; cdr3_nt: TGTGCTAGTGGTAATGCAGAGGCGGGCTTTGAGACCCAGTACTTC; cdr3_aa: CASGNAEAGFETQYF
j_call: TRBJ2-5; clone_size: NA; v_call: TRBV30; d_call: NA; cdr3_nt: TGTGCCTGGAGTGTGGGGTTACCCCAAGAGATCCAGTACTTC; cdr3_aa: CAWSVGLPQEIQYF
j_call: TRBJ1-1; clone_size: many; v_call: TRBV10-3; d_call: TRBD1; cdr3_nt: TGTGCCATAACAGGGGAGAGGAACACTGAAGCTTTCTTT; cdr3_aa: CAITGERNTEAFF
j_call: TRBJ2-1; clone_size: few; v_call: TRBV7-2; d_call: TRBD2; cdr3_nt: TGTGCCAGCAGCTTGCGGACTAGCGGGAGAGCCACACTACCCTACAATGAGCAGTTCTTC; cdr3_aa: CASSLRTSGRATLPYNEQFF
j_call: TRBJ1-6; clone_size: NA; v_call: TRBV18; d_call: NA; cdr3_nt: TGTGCCAGCTCACTTGGGACGGTAGATAATTCACCCCTCCACTTT; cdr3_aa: CASSLGTVDNSPLHF
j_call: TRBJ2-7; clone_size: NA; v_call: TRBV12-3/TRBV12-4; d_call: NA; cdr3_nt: TGTGCCAGCAGTTTCAGGAACGAGCAGTACTTC; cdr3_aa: CASSFRNEQYF
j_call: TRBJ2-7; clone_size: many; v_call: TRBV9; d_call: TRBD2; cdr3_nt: TGTGCCAGCAGCGTAGCCAGCGGGAGTTACGAGCAGTACTTC; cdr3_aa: CASSVASGSYEQYF
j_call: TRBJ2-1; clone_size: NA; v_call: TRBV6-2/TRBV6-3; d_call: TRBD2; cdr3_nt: TGTGCCAGCGAACCTAGCGGGGCAAGCTCCTACAATGAGCAGTTCTTC; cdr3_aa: CASEPSGASSYNEQFF
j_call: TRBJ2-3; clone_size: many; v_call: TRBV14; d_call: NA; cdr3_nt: TGTGCCAGCAGCTCTAGGATAGTTTCTACAGATACGCAGTATTTT; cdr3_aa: CASSSRIVSTDTQYF
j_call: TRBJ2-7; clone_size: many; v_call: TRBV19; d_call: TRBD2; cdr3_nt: TGTGCCAGTAGTATAAGGGGCTCGGGGGGCGAGCAGTACTTC; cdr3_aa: CASSIRGSGGEQYF
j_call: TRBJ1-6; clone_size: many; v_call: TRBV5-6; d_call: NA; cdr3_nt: TGTGCCAGCAGCTTGCGACCTAATTCACCCCTCCACTTT; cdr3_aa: CASSLRPNSPLHF
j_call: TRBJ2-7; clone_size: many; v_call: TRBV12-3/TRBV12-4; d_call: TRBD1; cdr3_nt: TGTGCCAGCAGTTGGAGCGACAGGGTAGGTTACGAGCAGTACTTC; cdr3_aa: CASSWSDRVGYEQYF
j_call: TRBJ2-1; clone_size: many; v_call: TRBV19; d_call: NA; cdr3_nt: TGTGCCAGTAGACCTCTTACTAGAAATGAGCAGTTCTTC; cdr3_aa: CASRPLTRNEQFF
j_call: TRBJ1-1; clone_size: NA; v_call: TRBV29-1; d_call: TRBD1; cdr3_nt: TGCAGCGGGACAGGGATGAACACTGAAGCTTTCTTT; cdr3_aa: CSGTGMNTEAFF
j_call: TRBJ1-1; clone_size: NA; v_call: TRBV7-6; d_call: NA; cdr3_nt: TGTGCCAGCAGCTTACTGGCAGGGGAGTTGGGAGCTGAAGCTTTCTTT; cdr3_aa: CASSLLAGELGAEAFF
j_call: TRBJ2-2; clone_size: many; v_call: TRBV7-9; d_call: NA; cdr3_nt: TGTGCCAGCAGAGAGGCCGGGGAGCTGTTTTTT; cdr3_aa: CASREAGELFF
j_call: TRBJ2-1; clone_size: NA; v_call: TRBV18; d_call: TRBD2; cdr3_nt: TGTGCCAGCTCACTCCACGGATATAGCGGGAGCAGAAAGGAGCAGTTCTTC; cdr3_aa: CASSLHGYSGSRKEQFF
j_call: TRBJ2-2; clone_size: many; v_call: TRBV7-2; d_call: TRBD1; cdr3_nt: TGTGCCAGCAGCCCCCGGGACAGACACACCGGGGAGCTGTTTTTT; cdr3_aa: CASSPRDRHTGELFF
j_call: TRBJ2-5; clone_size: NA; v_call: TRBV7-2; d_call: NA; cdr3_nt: TGTGCCAGCAGCCTTGGTGGCGGGGGCGGAGAGACCCAGTACTTC; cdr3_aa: CASSLGGGGGETQYF
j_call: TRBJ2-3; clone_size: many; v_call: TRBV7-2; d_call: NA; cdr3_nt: TGTGCCAGCAGCTTTGCCCTAGCAACAGATACGCAGTATTTT; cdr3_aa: CASSFALATDTQYF
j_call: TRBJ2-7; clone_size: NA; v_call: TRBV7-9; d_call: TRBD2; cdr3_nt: TGTGCCAGCACCACTAGCGGGAGGAGGCGTTGCTACGAGCAGTACTTC; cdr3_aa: CASTTSGRRRCYEQYF
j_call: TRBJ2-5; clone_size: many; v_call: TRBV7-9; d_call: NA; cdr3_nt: TGTGCCAGCAGCTTATCTGGGTGGAGAGAAGAGACCCAGTACTTC; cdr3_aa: CASSLSGWREETQYF